This T cell receptor beta chain derives from a study of cytomegalovirus exposure and HLA in healthy donors. General study results and limits: Association of some 18,000 TCR beta sequences with HLA alleles was found at 0.05 false discovery rate in a later analysis.

The trim removed 4 bases at V and 5 bases at J, leaving 9 bases unmatched. The germline V gene encodes CDR1 SGHRS and CDR2 YFSETQ. CDR3 length: 15 residues. The PCR was carried out with 60 Vbeta primers and 13 Jbeta primers. This table comes from immunoSEQ multiplex PCR, and its TCRdb copy is limited to in-frame clones, with some not included. The table includes around 80,000 clones, 74% detected once. In its sample, this clone was seen once. Its antigen is as yet unknown. This chain uses TRBV5-1 with TRBJ2-5; 9 bases match TRBD1. The specimen sequenced was PBMCs. The sequence came from a man in his forties in good health and CMV-seropositive. CDR3 sequence reads: CASSDNRGLRETQYF. In DNA form, the CDR3 reads TGCGCCAGCAGCGATAACAGGGGGCTAAGGGAGACCCAGTACTTC.